The 21 T cell receptor beta chains presented below share a single source sample, sequenced in a study of T cells in Graves' hyperthyroidism and ophthalmopathy. RNA transcripts served as the template for amplifying TCR beta CDR3 regions. First-round RT-PCR targeting the TCR CDR3 was performed with the HTBI primer set. TCRdb ran MiXCR on the multiplex PCR reads and lists one entry per CDR3 protein. The sample lists approximately 400,000 distinct CDR3 sequences, 14% to 15% occurring once. Sequencing was performed on blood. These receptors were obtained from a woman under 40 with Graves' hyperthyroidism.

This clonotype was counted between two and nine times. Germline is not matched at one junction end, which may reflect a read error. The chain employs TRBV15 and TRBJ2-7; no clear D gene. Germline V lookup: CDR1 LNHNV, CDR2 YYDKDF (reference sequence). The CDR3 extends over 15 amino acids. The CDR3 bases are TGTGCCACCAGTAGAGATTTTGGGCAGACCTACGAGCAGTACTTC. It yields the protein CATSRDFGQTYEQYF.

The rearrangement links TRBV28 to TRBJ2-7, with 9 nucleotides matching TRBD1. There are 15 residues in the CDR3. V lost 4 bases and J lost 4; bases outside the gene matches: 8. Germline-derived CDR1 and CDR2 are MDHEN and SYDVKM. Written as DNA, the CDR3 is TGTGCCAGCAGTTCCCCCGCCGGGACAGGGTACGAGCAGTACTTC. This codes for CASSSPAGTGYEQYF. The complete variable domain, with remaining parts taken from reference TRBV28 and TRBJ2-7, reads DVKVTQSSRYLVKRTGEKVFLECVQDMDHENMFWYRQDPGLGLRLIYFSYDVKMKEKGDIPEGYSVSREKKERFSLILESASTNQTSMYLCASSSPAGTGYEQYFGPGTRLTVT.

This clonotype appeared many times. V is TRBV28 and J is TRBJ2-1; 12 bases are a match to TRBD2. V dropped 8 bases and J dropped 6; count of bases not matched to a gene: 8. This CDR3 region has 15 residues. The germline gives CDR1 MDHEN, CDR2 SYDVKM. Here the CDR3 reads CASCQPGLAGNEQFF. CDR3 sequence (DNA): TGTGCCAGCTGCCAACCGGGACTAGCGGGCAATGAGCAGTTCTTC. The full variable domain, in which reference TRBV28 and TRBJ2-1 provide the parts outside the CDR3, is DVKVTQSSRYLVKRTGEKVFLECVQDMDHENMFWYRQDPGLGLRLIYFSYDVKMKEKGDIPEGYSVSREKKERFSLILESASTNQTSMYLCASCQPGLAGNEQFFGPGTRLTVL.

The V and J genes are TRBV7-9 and TRBJ1-4, with D maybe TRBD1 (5 bases). The CDR3 runs to 15 residues. Germline loops: CDR1 SEHNR, CDR2 FQNEAQ (reference sequence). Trimming took off 5 bases at V and 4 bases at J, with 14 bases between the two ends. Written as DNA, the CDR3 is TGTGCCAGCAGCGGCTCAGGGTCGGGTAATGAAAAACTGTTTTTT. Its translation: CASSGSGSGNEKLFF.

This clonotype was seen a handful of times. The chain is built from TRBV2 and TRBJ2-7; 13 nucleotides line up with TRBD2. The CDR3 totals 18 residues. Germline V gene sequence: CDR1 SNHLY, CDR2 FYNNEI. With V trimmed by 6 bases and J by 3 bases, 14 bases remained unmatched. The CDR3 DNA follows: TGTGCCAGCAGCCAAGGACAGGCCGGGACTAGCGGGATCTACGAGCAGTACTTC. Translating gives CASSQGQAGTSGIYEQYF.

This clonotype showed up many times. This sequence joins TRBV2 and TRBJ2-7; 8 nucleotides line up with TRBD2. The J segment lost 1 base and the V segment lost 7 bases, leaving 6 bases of the junction unmatched. CDR1 is SNHLY, CDR2 FYNNEI, per germline. This CDR3 has 14 residues. CDR3 sequence: CASTGLAGSYEQYF. The CDR3 DNA follows: TGTGCCAGCACTGGACTAGCAGGTTCCTACGAGCAGTACTTC.

This chain joins TRBV27 and TRBJ1-5; D unclear. Germline values: CDR1 MNHEY, CDR2 SMNVEV (reference sequence). The CDR3 is made up of 14 amino acids. Between the trimmed V and J ends, which lost 7 bases and 3 bases, there was a span of 13 bases. The CDR3 region has the DNA TGTGCCAGCACCTCCCCCGGTCTCAATCAGCCCCAGCATTTT. Translating it yields CASTSPGLNQPQHF.

This chain joins TRBV6-2 or TRBV6-3 and TRBJ2-3; either TRBD1 or TRBD2 may fit D (5 bases each). Germline CDR1 reads MNHEY; CDR2 reads SVGEGT. The CDR3 length is 17 residues. Trimming stripped 0 bases from V and 4 bases from J, with 17 bases between. CDR3 residues: CASSYSMGDEVPDTQYF. DNA of the CDR3: TGTGCCAGCAGTTACTCGATGGGGGACGAGGTGCCAGATACGCAGTATTTT.

This chain uses TRBV6-1 with TRBJ1-5; D uncertain. Per germline, CDR1 MNHNS and CDR2 SASEGT. The CDR3 totals 15 residues. V lost 7 bases and J lost 6, with 19 bases in between. In DNA, the CDR3 is TGTGCCAGCAACCCAACAGTGCCGAATACTCAGCCCCAGCATTTT. It encodes CASNPTVPNTQPQHF.

This clonotype was seen many times. The V gene is TRBV30, the J gene TRBJ2-7; 13 bases line up with TRBD2. The germline V gene has CDR1 GTSNPN and CDR2 SVGIG (reference sequence). V trimming: 5 bases; J trimming: 6 bases; junction bases outside the gene matches: 10. The CDR3 sequence is 15 residues long. This CDR3 is CAWGLAGEHTGEQYF. The CDR3 nucleotides read TGTGCCTGGGGACTAGCGGGAGAACACACGGGCGAGCAGTACTTC. Full variable domain (rest looked up from reference TRBV30 and TRBJ2-7): SQTIHQWPATLVQPVGSPLSLECTVEGTSNPNLYWYRQAAGRGLQLLFYSVGIGQISSEVPQNLSASRPQDRQFILSSKKLLLSDSGFYLCAWGLAGEHTGEQYFGPGTRLTVT.

The rearrangement uses TRBV7-9 and TRBJ1-2, with 8 bases lining up with TRBD1. The CDR3 has 13 amino acids. Losses at the gene ends were 5 bases for V and 5 bases for J; bases not matched to a gene: 4. Per the germline V gene, CDR1 is SEHNR and CDR2 is FQNEAQ (reference sequence). The CDR3: CASSPGGAYGYTF. The CDR3 nucleotides are TGTGCCAGCAGCCCAGGGGGCGCTTATGGCTACACCTTC.

This chain connects TRBV19 to TRBJ2-7; 7 positions agree with TRBD1. Germline V lookup: CDR1 LNHDA, CDR2 SQIVND (reference sequence). There are 13 residues in the CDR3. The V segment lost 3 bases and the J segment 5 bases; nucleotides outside the gene matches: 4. In DNA form, the CDR3 reads TGTGCCAGTAGTATGACAGGGTGGAACGAGCAGTACTTC. Translating gives CASSMTGWNEQYF.

This clonotype has at least ten counts. V is TRBV12-3 or TRBV12-4 and J is TRBJ2-5; 16 nucleotides line up with TRBD2. V lost 6 bases to trimming and J lost 4 bases; unmatched junction nucleotides: 8. This CDR3 has 17 amino acids. CDR3 residues: CASSDGTSGRARETQYF. CDR3 nucleotide sequence: TGTGCCAGCAGCGACGGGACTAGCGGGAGGGCCCGAGAGACCCAGTACTTC.

The chain is built from TRBV7-2 and TRBJ2-2; 7 bases are shared with TRBD2. From germline, CDR1 is SGHTA and CDR2 FQGNSA. The ends lost 5 bases at V and 7 bases at J; junction bases unmatched: 4. This CDR3 region has 13 residues. The CDR3 bases are TGTGCCAGCAGCCGGGGAGGGCACGGGGAGCTGTTTTTT. This sequence encodes CASSRGGHGELFF.

The chain combines TRBV15 with TRBJ2-3, with TRBD2 as a possible D gene (6 bases). CDR1 is LNHNV, CDR2 YYDKDF, per germline (reference sequence). The germline V and J ends were trimmed by 4 bases and 2 bases, with 10 bases remaining between them. This CDR3 region has 14 residues. The CDR3 DNA reads TGTGCCACCAGCACTGGCGGGGCCACAGATACGCAGTATTTT. This gives the protein CATSTGGATDTQYF.

This clonotype was detected many times. This chain joins TRBV28 and TRBJ2-5; 8 positions agree with TRBD1. This CDR3 has 14 amino acids. V was clipped by 6 bases and J by 4 bases; unmatched bases: 7. Germline V gene lookup returns CDR1 MDHEN and CDR2 SYDVKM. CDR3 in amino acids: CASSQGAMGETQYF. CDR3 bases: TGTGCCAGCAGCCAGGGGGCTATGGGAGAGACCCAGTACTTC.

This chain uses TRBV19 with TRBJ2-2; 7 bases are shared with TRBD1. Germline CDR1 reads LNHDA; CDR2 reads SQIVND (reference sequence). This CDR3 has 16 residues. Trimming cost V 7 bases and J 2 bases; bases outside gene matches: 10. Written as DNA, the CDR3 is TGTGCCAGTAAGGTCGTCAACAGGGGTAACACCGGGGAGCTGTTTTTT. This translates into CASKVVNRGNTGELFF.

This clonotype was observed a handful of times. CDR3: CASSFKISVNSGANVLTF. The CDR3 DNA is TGTGCCAGCAGCTTTAAGATTAGCGTGAACTCTGGGGCCAACGTCCTGACTTTC. The chain couples TRBV5-8 to TRBJ2-6; TRBD2 is a possible D gene (5 bases). V gave up 2 bases and J gave up 0 bases, with 15 bases separating them. The CDR3 spans 18 residues. CDR1 SGHTS and CDR2 YDEGEE come from the germline V gene.

This clonotype is labeled large. Here the CDR3 DNA reads TGCGCCAGCAGCCAAGGTGGGCCGGCGAACACTGAAGCTTTCTTT. Translated, it gives CASSQGGPANTEAFF. J is TRBJ1-1 and V is TRBV4-1; D is undetermined. CDR3 length equals 15 residues. From germline, CDR1 is MGHRA and CDR2 YSYEKL. Trimming stripped 1 base from V and 1 base from J, with 10 bases between.

This clonotype was counted a few times. The J gene is TRBJ2-7, the V gene TRBV20-1, with 9 nucleotides matching TRBD2. The V gene's germline CDR1 is DFQATT and CDR2 SNEGSKA (reference sequence). V gave up 8 bases and J gave up 0 bases; unmatched junction bases: 2. CDR3 length equals 12 residues. As DNA, the CDR3 is TGCAGTAGCGGGGGGAGCTCCTACGAGCAGTACTTC. It is translated as CSSGGSSYEQYF.

The J gene is TRBJ2-5, the V gene TRBV5-1, with 15 bases fitting TRBD2. This CDR3 region has 16 residues. Germline values: CDR1 SGHRS, CDR2 YFSETQ. J was trimmed by 4 bases and V by 4 bases; bases with no gene match: 5. The CDR3 bases are TGCGCCAGCAGCGCCTGGGGACTAGCGGGAGGAGAGACCCAGTACTTC. Protein sequence: CASSAWGLAGGETQYF.